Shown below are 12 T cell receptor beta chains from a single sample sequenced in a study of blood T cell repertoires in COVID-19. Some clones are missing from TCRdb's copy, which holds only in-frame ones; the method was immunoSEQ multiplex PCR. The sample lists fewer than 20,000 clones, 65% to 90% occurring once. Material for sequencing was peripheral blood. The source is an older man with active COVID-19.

The DNA of the CDR3 is TGTGCCACCAGTGATACCGGGACATACAATGAGCAGTTCTTC. Its protein is CATSDTGTYNEQFF. This sequence joins TRBV24-1 and TRBJ2-1, with a tentative D call TRBD1 (6 bases). In germline, CDR1 is KGHDR, CDR2 SFDVKD. The CDR3 is 14 residues long. V was clipped by 3 bases and J by 4 bases, with 9 bases between them.

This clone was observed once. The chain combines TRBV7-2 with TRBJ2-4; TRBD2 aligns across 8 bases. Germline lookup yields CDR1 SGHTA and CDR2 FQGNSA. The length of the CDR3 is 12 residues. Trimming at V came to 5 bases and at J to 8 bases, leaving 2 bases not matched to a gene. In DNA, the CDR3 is TGTGCCAGCAGCCCGGGGGGGGACATTCAGTACTTC. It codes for CASSPGGDIQYF.

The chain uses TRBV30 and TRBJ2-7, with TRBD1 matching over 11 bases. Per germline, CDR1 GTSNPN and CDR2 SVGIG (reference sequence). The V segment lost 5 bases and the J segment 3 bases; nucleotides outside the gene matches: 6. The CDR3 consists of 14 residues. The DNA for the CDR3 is TGTGCCTGGCTCCAGGGACAGGGGGACTACGAGCAGTACTTC. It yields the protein CAWLQGQGDYEQYF. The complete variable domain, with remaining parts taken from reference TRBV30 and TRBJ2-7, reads SQTIHQWPATLVQPVGSPLSLECTVEGTSNPNLYWYRQAAGRGLQLLFYSVGIGQISSEVPQNLSASRPQDRQFILSSKKLLLSDSGFYLCAWLQGQGDYEQYFGPGTRLTVT.

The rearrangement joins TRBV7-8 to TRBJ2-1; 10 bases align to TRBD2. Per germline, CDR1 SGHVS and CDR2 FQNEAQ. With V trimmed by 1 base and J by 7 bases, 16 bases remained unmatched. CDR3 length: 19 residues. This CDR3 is CASSLVPSGRGLTSNEQFF. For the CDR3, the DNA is TGTGCCAGCAGCTTAGTCCCTAGCGGGAGAGGACTGACCTCAAATGAGCAGTTCTTC.

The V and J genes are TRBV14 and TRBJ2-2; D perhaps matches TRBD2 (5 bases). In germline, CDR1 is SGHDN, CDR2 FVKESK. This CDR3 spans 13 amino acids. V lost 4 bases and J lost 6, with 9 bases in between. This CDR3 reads CASSPGLSGELFF. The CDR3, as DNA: TGTGCCAGCAGCCCAGGACTTTCCGGGGAGCTGTTTTTT.

The CDR3 region has the DNA TGTGCCACCAGTGATTACACAAGTAACACAGATACGCAGTATTTT. Amino acid sequence: CATSDYTSNTDTQYF. The chain carries TRBV24-1 and TRBJ2-3; D remains ambiguous. Trimming took off 2 bases at V and 2 bases at J, with 10 bases between the two ends. The length of the CDR3 is 15 residues. Per germline, CDR1 KGHDR and CDR2 SFDVKD.

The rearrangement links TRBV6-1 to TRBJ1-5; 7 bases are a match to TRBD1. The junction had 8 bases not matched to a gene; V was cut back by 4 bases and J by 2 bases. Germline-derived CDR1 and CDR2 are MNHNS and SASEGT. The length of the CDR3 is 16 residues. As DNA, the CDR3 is TGTGCCAGCAGTGCCATTTTGGGACAGCGCAATCAGCCCCAGCATTTT. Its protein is CASSAILGQRNQPQHF.

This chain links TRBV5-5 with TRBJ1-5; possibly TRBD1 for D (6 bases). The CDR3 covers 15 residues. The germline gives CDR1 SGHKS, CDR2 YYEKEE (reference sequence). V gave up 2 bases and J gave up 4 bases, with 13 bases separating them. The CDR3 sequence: CASSLGQGPNQPQHF. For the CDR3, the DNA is TGTGCCAGCAGCTTAGGGCAGGGGCCAAATCAGCCCCAGCATTTT.

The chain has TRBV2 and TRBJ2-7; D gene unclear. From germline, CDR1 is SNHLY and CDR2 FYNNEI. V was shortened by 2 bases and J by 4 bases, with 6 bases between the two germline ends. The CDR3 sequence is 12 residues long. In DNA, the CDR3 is TGTGCCAGCAGTGAATCCGGTTACGAGCAGTACTTC. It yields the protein CASSESGYEQYF.

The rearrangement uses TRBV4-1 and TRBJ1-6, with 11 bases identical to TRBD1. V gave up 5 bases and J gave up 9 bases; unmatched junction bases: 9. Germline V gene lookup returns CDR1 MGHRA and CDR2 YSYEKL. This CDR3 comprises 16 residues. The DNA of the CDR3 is TGCGCCAGCAGCTACCCGGGACAGGGGGTTGTTTCACCCCTCCACTTT. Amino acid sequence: CASSYPGQGVVSPLHF.

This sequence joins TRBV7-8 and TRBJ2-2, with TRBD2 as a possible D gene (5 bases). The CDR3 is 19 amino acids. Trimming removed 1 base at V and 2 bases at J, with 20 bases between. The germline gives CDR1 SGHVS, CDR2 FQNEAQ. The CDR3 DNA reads TGTGCCAGCAGCTTAGGAAATTGGGATCGACTAAAAAACACCGGGGAGCTGTTTTTT. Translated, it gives CASSLGNWDRLKNTGELFF.

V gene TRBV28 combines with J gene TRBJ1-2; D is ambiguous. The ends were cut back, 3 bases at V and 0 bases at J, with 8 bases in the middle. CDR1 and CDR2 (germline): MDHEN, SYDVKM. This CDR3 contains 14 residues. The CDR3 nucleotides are TGTGCCAGCAGTTTTCGAGAAGCTAACTATGGCTACACCTTC. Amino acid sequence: CASSFREANYGYTF.